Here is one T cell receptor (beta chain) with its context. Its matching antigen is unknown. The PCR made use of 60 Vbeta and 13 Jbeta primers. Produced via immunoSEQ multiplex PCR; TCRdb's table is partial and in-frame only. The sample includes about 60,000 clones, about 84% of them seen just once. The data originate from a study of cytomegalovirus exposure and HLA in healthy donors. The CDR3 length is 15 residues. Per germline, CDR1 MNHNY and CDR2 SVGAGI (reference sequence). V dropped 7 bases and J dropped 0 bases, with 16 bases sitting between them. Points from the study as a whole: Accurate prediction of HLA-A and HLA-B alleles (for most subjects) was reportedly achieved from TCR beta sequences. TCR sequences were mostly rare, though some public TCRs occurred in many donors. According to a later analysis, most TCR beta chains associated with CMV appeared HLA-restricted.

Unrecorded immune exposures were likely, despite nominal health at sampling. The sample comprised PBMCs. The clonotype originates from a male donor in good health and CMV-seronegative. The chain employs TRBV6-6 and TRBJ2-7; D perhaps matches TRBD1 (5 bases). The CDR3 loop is CASTIGAVSSYEQYF. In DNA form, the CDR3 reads TGTGCCAGCACCATTGGGGCAGTAAGCTCCTACGAGCAGTACTTC.